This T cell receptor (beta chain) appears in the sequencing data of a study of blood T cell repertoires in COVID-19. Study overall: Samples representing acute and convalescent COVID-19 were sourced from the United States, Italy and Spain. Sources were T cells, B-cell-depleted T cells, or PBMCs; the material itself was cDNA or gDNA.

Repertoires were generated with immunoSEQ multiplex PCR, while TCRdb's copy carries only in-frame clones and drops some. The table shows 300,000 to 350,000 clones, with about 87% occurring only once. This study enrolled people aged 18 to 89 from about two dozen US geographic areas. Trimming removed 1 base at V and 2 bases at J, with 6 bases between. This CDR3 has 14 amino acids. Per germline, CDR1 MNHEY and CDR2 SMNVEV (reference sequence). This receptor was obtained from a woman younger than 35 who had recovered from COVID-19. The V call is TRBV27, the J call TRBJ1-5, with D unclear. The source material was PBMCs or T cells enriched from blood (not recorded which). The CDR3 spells CASSLYQGNQPQHF. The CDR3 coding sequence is TGTGCCAGCAGTTTATACCAGGGCAATCAGCCCCAGCATTTT.